This T cell receptor (beta chain) originates from a study of tumour-infiltrating T cells in Burkitt lymphoma (dated by TCRdb to about 2020). In terms of the full investigation: When TCR repertoire data were correlated with clinical outcome, productive clonality turned out to predict both overall and progression-free survival, independent of established prognosticators, age at diagnosis among them.

Libraries were prepared through the immunoSEQ multiplex PCR assay. TCRdb took this table from immuneACCESS and kept in-frame rearrangements with V and J called. Such tables lack part of the clones; where checked against another copy, unresolved V genes explain under half of the gap, and the rest is unexplained. The sample yields about 14,000 clones; approximately 28% were counted once. The ten largest account for approximately 6% of the sample. Turning to this clone: Its specific antigen is unknown. No much larger clone exists at a distance of one base, and base qualities are not known.

This TCR came from a human donor with diffuse large B-cell lymphoma. The sequencing sample was made of tumor tissue.

The DNA sequence is as follows: TGTGCCAGCAGCCGGGGACTAGCGGGAGGAGGAGATACGCAGTATTTT. This gives the protein CASSRGLAGGGDTQYF. The V and J segments used are TRBV4-2 and TRBJ2-3, with 15 junctional bases fitting TRBD2. The CDR3 holds 16 amino acids from the cysteine to the phenylalanine. The read is trimmed to its CDR3 DNA, 48 bases read in frame from base 1. Looking up the germline V gene yields CDR1 LGHNA and CDR2 YNFKEQ. V and J are trimmed by 4 bases and 5 bases, and the gene matches miss 4 bases of the junction.